The 6 T cell receptor beta chains given below trace back to one sample, sequenced in a study of blood T cell repertoires in COVID-19. TCRdb's copy holds only in-frame clones and misses some; the assay was immunoSEQ multiplex PCR. The sample shows about 330,000 clones, around 89% of them seen only once. Sequencing was performed on peripheral blood. All receptors come from a man between 18 and 29 years old who had recovered from COVID-19.

The genes are TRBV14 and TRBJ2-1, with D tentatively TRBD1 (5 bases). Trimming pared 4 bases from V and 0 bases from J, leaving 10 bases between. CDR3 size: 15 residues. Per the germline V gene, CDR1 is SGHDN and CDR2 is FVKESK. The CDR3 DNA reads as TGTGCCAGCAGCCGGGGCAGCAGCTCCTACAATGAGCAGTTCTTC. It specifies CASSRGSSSYNEQFF.

V gene TRBV5-1 combines with J gene TRBJ1-5; TRBD1 might be the D (6 bases). CDR1 SGHRS and CDR2 YFSETQ come from the germline V gene. Trimming took 5 bases from V and 6 from J, leaving 18 bases between them. The CDR3 totals 15 residues. The CDR3 loop is CASSLDGGAGQPQHF. DNA for the CDR3: TGCGCCAGCAGTCTCGACGGGGGGGCGGGTCAGCCCCAGCATTTT.

The chain uses TRBV2 and TRBJ1-1; D is uncertain. CDR1 is SNHLY and CDR2 is FYNNEI in the germline V gene. This CDR3 has 14 residues. Trimming stripped 4 bases from V and 2 bases from J, with 11 bases between. CDR3 amino acids: CASSAAGVNTEAFF. In DNA form, the CDR3 reads TGTGCCAGCAGTGCCGCCGGGGTTAACACTGAAGCTTTCTTT.

The chain couples TRBV4-2 to TRBJ1-3, with 8 bases that match TRBD1. This CDR3 has 16 amino acids. Germline values: CDR1 LGHNA, CDR2 YNFKEQ. V gave up 0 bases and J gave up 5 bases; unmatched junction bases: 6. This CDR3 reads CASSQEGQASRNTIYF. The CDR3 bases are TGTGCCAGCAGCCAAGAGGGACAGGCTAGTCGAAACACCATATATTTT.

Worth noting for this clone: A much larger clonotype is one base distant, so this may be a read error. The same CDR3 arises from other DNA sequences in this sample as well. The chain uses TRBV9 and TRBJ1-1; D call uncertain. CDR1 SGDLS and CDR2 YYNGEE come from the germline V gene. This CDR3 is 14 amino acids long. Trimming pared 0 bases from V and 0 bases from J, leaving 6 bases between. The CDR3 loop is CASSVGSLNTEAFF. CDR3 DNA sequence: TGTGCCAGCAGCGTAGGGAGCCTGAACACTGAAGCTTTCTTT.

Only a few counts were recorded for this clone. Written as DNA, the CDR3 is TGTGCCAGCAGTTCAATGAACACTGAAGCTTTCTTT. Its protein is CASSSMNTEAFF. This sequence joins TRBV27 and TRBJ1-1; the D is unclear. Germline V gene data show CDR1 as MNHEY and CDR2 as SMNVEV (reference sequence). This CDR3 region has 12 residues. Trimming left V 4 bases short and J 0 bases short, with 3 bases between.